The rows below give T cell receptor beta chains drawn from one sample of a study of cytomegalovirus exposure and HLA in healthy donors. Clones were sequenced by immunoSEQ multiplex PCR, and TCRdb holds only the in-frame ones, with some missing. The sample lists about 75,000 clones, 85% occurring once. Material for sequencing was PBMCs. All receptors derive from a man in his thirties or forties in good health and CMV-seronegative. CDR3s include the opening cysteine and the closing phenylalanine or tryptophan. Fields, in order: D gene, V gene, J gene, clone size, CDR3 protein, CDR3 DNA. D genes are given only for firm matches. Not all rows give a size; the values are once, few, many and, for expanded clones, a class.

d_gene: NA; v_gene: TRBV19; j_gene: TRBJ1-1; abundance: NA; CDR3aa: CATEAGNTEAFF; CDR3nt: TGTGCCACCGAAGCAGGGAACACTGAAGCTTTCTTT
d_gene: NA; v_gene: TRBV12-2; j_gene: TRBJ1-1; abundance: NA; CDR3aa: CASRARKTVNTEAFF; CDR3nt: TGTGCAAGTCGCGCGAGAAAAACCGTGAACACTGAAGCTTTCTTT
d_gene: NA; v_gene: TRBV28; j_gene: TRBJ1-1; abundance: NA; CDR3aa: CASSSGVMDTEAFF; CDR3nt: TGTGCCAGCAGTTCAGGGGTAATGGACACTGAAGCTTTCTTT
d_gene: TRBD2; v_gene: TRBV4-1; j_gene: TRBJ2-1; abundance: NA; CDR3aa: CASSQPTSGRLNEQFF; CDR3nt: TGCGCCAGCAGCCAACCCACTAGCGGGAGGTTGAATGAGCAGTTCTTC
d_gene: NA; v_gene: TRBV5-4; j_gene: TRBJ2-5; abundance: NA; CDR3aa: CASSLEGVQTQYF; CDR3nt: TGTGCCAGCAGCTTGGAGGGAGTCCAGACCCAGTACTTC
d_gene: TRBD1; v_gene: TRBV10-3; j_gene: TRBJ1-1; abundance: once; CDR3aa: CAIRVDRDTEAFF; CDR3nt: TGTGCCATCAGGGTAGACAGGGACACTGAAGCTTTCTTT
d_gene: NA; v_gene: TRBV5-5; j_gene: TRBJ1-5; abundance: NA; CDR3aa: CASSLEGVDQPQHF; CDR3nt: TGTGCCAGCAGCTTGGAAGGGGTGGATCAGCCCCAGCATTTT
d_gene: NA; v_gene: TRBV7-8; j_gene: TRBJ1-5; abundance: NA; CDR3aa: CASSPRLPGEKPQHF; CDR3nt: TGTGCCAGCAGCCCAAGGTTACCAGGGGAGAAGCCCCAGCATTTT
d_gene: NA; v_gene: TRBV6-1; j_gene: TRBJ1-2; abundance: NA; CDR3aa: CASSEGPGLYGYTF; CDR3nt: TGTGCCAGCAGTGAAGGGCCGGGACTCTATGGCTACACCTTC
d_gene: TRBD1; v_gene: TRBV7-2; j_gene: TRBJ2-7; abundance: NA; CDR3aa: CASSSWTGLNEQYF; CDR3nt: TGTGCCAGCAGCTCATGGACAGGGTTAAACGAGCAGTACTTC
d_gene: NA; v_gene: TRBV27; j_gene: TRBJ2-5; abundance: NA; CDR3aa: CASSALMGTQVVGTQYF; CDR3nt: TGTGCCAGCAGTGCCTTGATGGGGACTCAGGTTGTTGGGACCCAGTACTTC
d_gene: TRBD2; v_gene: TRBV11-2; j_gene: TRBJ2-2; abundance: NA; CDR3aa: CASSLTAGGRGGELFF; CDR3nt: TGTGCCAGCAGCTTAACGGCGGGGGGCCGGGGCGGGGAGCTGTTTTTT
d_gene: NA; v_gene: TRBV7-6; j_gene: TRBJ1-1; abundance: NA; CDR3aa: CASSLDRANTEAFF; CDR3nt: TGTGCCAGCAGCTTAGACAGGGCGAACACTGAAGCTTTCTTT
d_gene: TRBD1; v_gene: TRBV7-9; j_gene: TRBJ1-4; abundance: few; CDR3aa: CASSSTTGGGEKLFF; CDR3nt: TGTGCCAGCAGCTCAACAACAGGGGGTGGTGAAAAACTGTTTTTT
d_gene: TRBD2; v_gene: TRBV30; j_gene: TRBJ2-3; abundance: NA; CDR3aa: CAWKGFSGRRVRTDTQYF; CDR3nt: TGTGCCTGGAAAGGGTTTAGCGGGAGGAGGGTACGCACAGATACGCAGTATTTT
d_gene: NA; v_gene: TRBV19; j_gene: TRBJ1-1; abundance: NA; CDR3aa: CASSGRGIMNTEAFF; CDR3nt: TGTGCCAGTAGTGGAAGGGGGATTATGAACACTGAAGCTTTCTTT
d_gene: NA; v_gene: TRBV20-1; j_gene: TRBJ1-3; abundance: NA; CDR3aa: CSARGGNTIYF; CDR3nt: TGCAGTGCTAGAGGAGGGAACACCATATATTTT
d_gene: TRBD1; v_gene: TRBV19; j_gene: TRBJ1-5; abundance: NA; CDR3aa: CASSGQGRQPQHF; CDR3nt: TGTGCCAGTAGTGGACAGGGGCGCCAGCCCCAGCATTTT
d_gene: NA; v_gene: TRBV10-3; j_gene: TRBJ2-1; abundance: NA; CDR3aa: CATAGVTHPNEQFF; CDR3nt: TGTGCCACCGCCGGGGTGACTCATCCCAATGAGCAGTTCTTC
d_gene: NA; v_gene: TRBV15; j_gene: TRBJ2-3; abundance: NA; CDR3aa: CATSTLVTSDTQYF; CDR3nt: TGTGCCACCAGCACACTAGTGACATCAGATACGCAGTATTTT
d_gene: TRBD2; v_gene: TRBV4-3; j_gene: TRBJ2-3; abundance: NA; CDR3aa: CASSQASGGDTQYF; CDR3nt: TGCGCCAGCAGCCAAGCAAGCGGGGGGGATACGCAGTATTTT
d_gene: TRBD1; v_gene: TRBV9; j_gene: TRBJ1-1; abundance: NA; CDR3aa: CASSPGQGALTEAFF; CDR3nt: TGTGCCAGCAGCCCCGGACAGGGGGCGTTAACTGAAGCTTTCTTT
d_gene: TRBD1; v_gene: TRBV6-1; j_gene: TRBJ1-2; abundance: NA; CDR3aa: CASSVGARDRGKRWYGYTF; CDR3nt: TGTGCCAGCAGTGTTGGGGCTCGGGACAGGGGGAAAAGGTGGTATGGCTACACCTTC
d_gene: NA; v_gene: TRBV5-1; j_gene: TRBJ2-7; abundance: NA; CDR3aa: CASSLGQGKGEQYF; CDR3nt: TGCGCCAGCAGCTTAGGGCAGGGGAAGGGAGAGCAGTACTTC
d_gene: TRBD2; v_gene: TRBV7-2; j_gene: TRBJ2-5; abundance: NA; CDR3aa: CASRSGTQTYF; CDR3nt: TGTGCCAGCAGAAGCGGGACCCAGACATACTTC
d_gene: NA; v_gene: TRBV29-1; j_gene: TRBJ1-2; abundance: NA; CDR3aa: CSVGRVNYHYGYTF; CDR3nt: TGCAGCGTTGGCAGGGTGAATTATCACTATGGCTACACCTTC
d_gene: NA; v_gene: TRBV11-2; j_gene: TRBJ2-7; abundance: NA; CDR3aa: CASSLFRGVSYEQYF; CDR3nt: TGTGCCAGCAGCTTATTCAGGGGGGTCTCCTACGAGCAGTACTTC
d_gene: NA; v_gene: TRBV18; j_gene: TRBJ1-1; abundance: NA; CDR3aa: CASSRPFRENTEAFF; CDR3nt: TGTGCCAGCTCACGACCCTTTCGGGAGAACACTGAAGCTTTCTTT
d_gene: NA; v_gene: TRBV27; j_gene: TRBJ1-1; abundance: NA; CDR3aa: CASSFGRQTNTEAFF; CDR3nt: TGTGCCAGCAGTTTCGGAAGACAGACGAACACTGAAGCTTTCTTT
d_gene: TRBD2; v_gene: TRBV4-2; j_gene: TRBJ2-1; abundance: NA; CDR3aa: CASSQVFDSGSNNEQFF; CDR3nt: TGTGCCAGCAGCCAAGTTTTCGATAGCGGGAGCAACAATGAGCAGTTCTTC
d_gene: NA; v_gene: TRBV4-3; j_gene: TRBJ1-1; abundance: few; CDR3aa: CASSQEYRRGTEAFF; CDR3nt: TGCGCCAGCAGCCAAGAATATCGAAGGGGAACTGAAGCTTTCTTT
d_gene: NA; v_gene: TRBV5-1; j_gene: TRBJ2-5; abundance: NA; CDR3aa: CASSLAQGTQETQYF; CDR3nt: TGCGCCAGCAGCTTGGCCCAGGGAACACAAGAGACCCAGTACTTC
d_gene: NA; v_gene: TRBV19; j_gene: TRBJ2-5; abundance: NA; CDR3aa: CASSRMELQETQYF; CDR3nt: TGTGCCAGTAGTCGGATGGAGCTCCAAGAGACCCAGTACTTC
d_gene: NA; v_gene: TRBV9; j_gene: TRBJ2-3; abundance: NA; CDR3aa: CASSIQRVTSTDTQYF; CDR3nt: TGTGCCAGCAGCATCCAGCGGGTAACTAGCACAGATACGCAGTATTTT
d_gene: TRBD1; v_gene: TRBV10-3; j_gene: TRBJ2-3; abundance: NA; CDR3aa: CAIRAGTGAVDTQYF; CDR3nt: TGTGCCATCAGAGCCGGGACAGGGGCGGTAGATACGCAGTATTTT
d_gene: NA; v_gene: TRBV6-1; j_gene: TRBJ1-2; abundance: few; CDR3aa: CASSELGQNGYTF; CDR3nt: TGTGCCAGCAGTGAGCTCGGACAGAATGGCTACACCTTC
d_gene: NA; v_gene: TRBV28; j_gene: TRBJ2-2; abundance: NA; CDR3aa: CASSTHQAGELFF; CDR3nt: TGTGCCAGCAGTACGCATCAGGCCGGGGAGCTGTTTTTT
d_gene: NA; v_gene: TRBV2; j_gene: TRBJ1-3; abundance: NA; CDR3aa: CASKQFGNTIYF; CDR3nt: TGTGCCAGCAAACAGTTCGGAAACACCATATATTTT
d_gene: NA; v_gene: TRBV6-4; j_gene: TRBJ1-2; abundance: few; CDR3aa: CASSDPDPRQADTNYGYTF; CDR3nt: TGTGCCAGCAGTGACCCCGACCCCAGACAGGCTGATACTAACTATGGCTACACCTTC
d_gene: NA; v_gene: TRBV29-1; j_gene: TRBJ2-3; abundance: NA; CDR3aa: CSVSGGVSTDTQYF; CDR3nt: TGCAGCGTTAGCGGCGGGGTTAGCACAGATACGCAGTATTTT